This T cell receptor beta chain derives from a study of identical twins. This clonotype was detected only a few times. Germline and junction disagree at one end, which may indicate a read error. One entry per CDR3 protein results from TCRdb running MiXCR on the 5' RACE reads. The data show under 300,000 distinct CDR3 sequences, 10% to 15% seen once. CDR1 is SGHRS, CDR2 YFSETQ, per germline. The CDR3 consists of 14 residues. This sample also belongs to another study, concerning yellow fever vaccine responses in identical twins.

Sequencing was performed on memory (CD45RO+) T cells sorted from blood. The chain joins TRBV5-1 to TRBJ2-2, with D perhaps TRBD2 (5 bases). The TCR sequence derives from a woman aged 18 to 35 in good health. The DNA of the CDR3 is TGCGCCAGCAGCTTGACGTTGAACACCGGGGAGTTGTTTTTT. It codes for CASSLTLNTGELFF.